This T cell receptor (beta chain) appears in the sequencing data of a study of blood T cells in healthy people across ages. Through a sample-barcoded 5' primer and a J-beta primer mix, a second PCR was run for about 6 to 11 cycles. All samples yielded 2.5 million or more CDR3-containing paired-end reads. In TCRdb, the 5' RACE reads were re-called with MiXCR into one record per CDR3 protein. The table has some 900,000 distinct CDR3 sequences, roughly 43% seen once. Trimming shortened V by 2 bases and J by 0 bases, and 6 bases separated the two germline ends. Germline V CDR1 and CDR2: SGHRS, YFSETQ. CDR3 length: 15 residues.

The TCR sequence derives from a man aged 25 to 40 in good health. The sequencing sample was made of blood. This rearrangement joins TRBV5-1 to TRBJ2-6; perhaps TRBD1 as D (5 bases). Here the CDR3 DNA reads TGCGCCAGCAGCTTCGACAGCTCTGGGGCCAACGTCCTGACTTTC. It encodes CASSFDSSGANVLTF.